These 21 T cell receptor beta chains came from one sample sequenced in a study of Siglec-9 on CD8 T cells in melanoma. Repertoires were generated with immunoSEQ multiplex PCR, while TCRdb's copy carries only in-frame clones and drops some. Among 25,000 to 30,000 clones listed, 75% to 85% were seen once. The source material was Siglec-9- CD8+ T cells sorted from blood. Receptors were obtained from a human donor in good health.

The chain is built from TRBV7-9 and TRBJ1-4; D perhaps matches TRBD1 (5 bases). V lost 4 bases to trimming and J lost 5 bases, with 17 bases between them. Per germline, CDR1 SEHNR and CDR2 FQNEAQ (reference sequence). CDR3 size: 16 residues. The CDR3 loop reads CASSSDSPGPNEKLFF. The CDR3 nucleotides are TGTGCCAGCAGCTCAGACAGCCCAGGGCCAAATGAAAAACTGTTTTTT.

The V call is TRBV10-1, the J call TRBJ1-1; TRBD1 agrees at 7 bases. Per germline, CDR1 WNHNN and CDR2 SYGVQD (reference sequence). This CDR3 is built from 16 residues. Trimming took 3 bases from V and 1 from J; bases not matched to a gene: 8. The CDR3 region has the DNA TGCGCCAGCAGTGATCAGGGGGTGCCCGGGAACACTGAAGCTTTCTTT. Its protein is CASSDQGVPGNTEAFF.

The chain has TRBV5-1 and TRBJ2-2; D is tentatively TRBD1 or TRBD2 (6 bases each). The CDR3 loop spans 16 amino acids. Trimming cost V 3 bases and J 7 bases, with 19 bases left between them. CDR1 is SGHRS, CDR2 YFSETQ, per germline. The CDR3 loop reads CASSWGAKASVGELFF. For the CDR3, the DNA is TGCGCCAGCAGCTGGGGGGCTAAGGCCTCTGTCGGGGAGCTGTTTTTT.

This rearrangement joins TRBV6-1 to TRBJ1-1; the D is unclear. The V and J ends lost 0 bases and 0 bases respectively, with 8 bases between them. CDR3 size: 15 residues. The V gene's germline CDR1 is MNHNS and CDR2 SASEGT. CDR3 protein: CASSEARAMNTEAFF. The CDR3, as DNA: TGTGCCAGCAGTGAAGCGAGGGCCATGAACACTGAAGCTTTCTTT.

V is TRBV25-1 and J is TRBJ2-7; D is undetermined. The CDR3 length is 15 residues. Trimming pared 2 bases from V and 2 bases from J, leaving 13 bases between. Germline loops: CDR1 MGHDK, CDR2 SYGVNS. The CDR3 region has the DNA TGTGCCAGCAGTGAAGGGGTAGGGTTCCCCTACGAGCAGTACTTC. Translating it yields CASSEGVGFPYEQYF.

CDR3 nucleotides: TGTGCCAGCAGCCACCTACAGGGGACGAACACCGGGGAGCTGTTTTTT. Translation gives CASSHLQGTNTGELFF. V gene TRBV7-9 combines with J gene TRBJ2-2, with 7 bases matching TRBD1. The CDR3 is made up of 16 amino acids. Germline V CDR1 and CDR2: SEHNR, FQNEAQ (reference sequence). V lost 5 bases, J lost 0 bases, and 6 bases stayed unmatched.

This clone was found a few times. The chain has TRBV6-5 and TRBJ1-5; D is possibly TRBD1 (5 bases). V was clipped by 3 bases and J by 7 bases, with 16 bases between them. The CDR3 runs to 15 residues. CDR1 is MNHEY, CDR2 SVGAGI, per germline. CDR3 bases: TGTGCCAGCAGTTATGGGGTGGGGGGAGAGCAGCCCCAGCATTTT. It encodes CASSYGVGGEQPQHF.

Comment on this clone: The junction differs from germline at one of its ends, possibly a read error. The CDR3 bases are TGTGCCAGCAGTGATCACGGTCCCAACACTGAAGCTTCCTTT. Translation gives CASSDHGPNTEASF. The chain combines TRBV6-1 with TRBJ1-1; D gene uncertain. Per germline, CDR1 MNHNS and CDR2 SASEGT. CDR3 length: 14 amino acids.

The chain employs TRBV7-8 and TRBJ2-1, with TRBD2 matching 9 bases. Germline V gene data show CDR1 as SGHVS and CDR2 as FQNEAQ. This CDR3 has 15 amino acids. V was pared by 3 bases and J by 1 base, with 1 base of the junction left unmatched. Written as DNA, the CDR3 is TGTGCCAGCAGCTTTAGCGGGAGTTCCTACAATGAGCAGTTCTTC. It yields the protein CASSFSGSSYNEQFF.

This chain joins TRBV27 and TRBJ2-1, with D hard to call. This CDR3 is built from 15 residues. The V gene's germline CDR1 is MNHEY and CDR2 SMNVEV (reference sequence). V lost 2 bases and J lost 3, with 11 bases in between. The CDR3 sequence: CASSLVPENYNEQFF. CDR3 DNA sequence: TGTGCCAGCAGTTTAGTCCCCGAAAACTACAATGAGCAGTTCTTC.

V gene TRBV5-4 combines with J gene TRBJ2-5; D is uncertain. The DNA end favors TRBJ2-7, so the J call may be wrong. The CDR3 runs to 12 residues. Germline-derived CDR1 and CDR2 are SGHNT and YYREEE (reference sequence). This CDR3 is CASSLELSEQYF. The DNA for the CDR3 is TGTGCCAGCAGCTTGGAACTCTCCGAGCAGTACTTC.

The V and J genes are TRBV2 and TRBJ1-1; 7 bases map to TRBD1. The CDR3 loop spans 15 amino acids. V gave up 5 bases and J gave up 4 bases; unmatched junction bases: 10. Germline values: CDR1 SNHLY, CDR2 FYNNEI. The CDR3 spells CASSPTGIRGTEAFF. CDR3 DNA sequence: TGTGCCAGCAGTCCGACAGGGATAAGAGGCACTGAAGCTTTCTTT.

The gene calls are TRBV7-9 and TRBJ2-3; TRBD1 aligns across 8 bases. The CDR3 is 16 amino acids. J gave up 3 bases and V 4 bases, and 9 bases lay outside the gene matches. CDR1 is SEHNR and CDR2 is FQNEAQ in the germline V gene (reference sequence). CDR3 sequence reads: CASSSNRQGLTDTQYF. The CDR3 nucleotides read TGTGCCAGCAGCTCGAACCGACAGGGGCTTACAGATACGCAGTATTTT. Together with reference TRBV7-9 and TRBJ2-3, the CDR3 gives the full variable domain: DTGVSQNPRHKITKRGQNVTFRCDPISEHNRLYWYRQTLGQGPEFLTYFQNEAQLEKSRLLSDRFSAERPKGSFSTLEIQRTEQGDSAMYLCASSSNRQGLTDTQYFGPGTRLTVL.

In nucleotides, the CDR3 is TGTGCCAGCAGCTTTTTCCGGGTCAACCCCTACGAGCAGTACTTC. Its protein is CASSFFRVNPYEQYF. V and J are TRBV4-2 and TRBJ2-7; no firm D call. This CDR3 is 15 amino acids long. V was trimmed by 5 bases and J by 2 bases, leaving 16 bases between them. Germline V gene sequence: CDR1 LGHNA, CDR2 YNFKEQ.

The chain couples TRBV7-9 to TRBJ2-1; maybe TRBD1 (5 bases). Trimming left V 8 bases short and J 1 base short, with 15 bases between. Germline V CDR1 and CDR2: SEHNR, FQNEAQ (reference sequence). The CDR3 consists of 15 residues. The CDR3 DNA reads as TGTGCCAGCCGAGAATCAGGGTTTTCCTACAATGAGCAGTTCTTC. Translated, it gives CASRESGFSYNEQFF.

The rearrangement joins TRBV30 to TRBJ1-5; tentative D call: TRBD1 (5 bases). V lost 1 base, J lost 1 base, and 5 bases lay in between. The CDR3 spans 13 residues. The germline gives CDR1 GTSNPN, CDR2 SVGIG (reference sequence). The CDR3 sequence: CAWSGGSNQPQHF. The CDR3 region has the DNA TGTGCCTGGAGTGGGGGGAGCAATCAGCCCCAGCATTTT. Full variable domain (outside the CDR3, taken from reference TRBV30 and TRBJ1-5): SQTIHQWPATLVQPVGSPLSLECTVEGTSNPNLYWYRQAAGRGLQLLFYSVGIGQISSEVPQNLSASRPQDRQFILSSKKLLLSDSGFYLCAWSGGSNQPQHFGDGTRLSIL.

This chain uses TRBV7-2 with TRBJ1-5; D might be TRBD1 (5 bases). This CDR3 is built from 16 residues. Trimming cost V 3 bases and J 0 bases, with 12 bases left between them. The germline CDR1 and CDR2 sequences are SGHTA and FQGNSA. For the CDR3, the DNA is TGTGCCAGCAGCTTTTCGGACAAGAGTAGCAATCAGCCCCAGCATTTT. Translating it yields CASSFSDKSSNQPQHF.

This clone was observed a few times. V usage is TRBV6-6 and J usage is TRBJ1-2; D gene uncertain. This CDR3 spans 11 amino acids. Germline lookup yields CDR1 MNHNY and CDR2 SVGAGI (reference sequence). Trimming cost V 5 bases and J 5 bases, with 6 bases left between them. The CDR3, as DNA: TGTGCCAGCAGTACAGATTATGGCTACACCTTC. It is translated as CASSTDYGYTF.

The rearrangement links TRBV19 to TRBJ2-1; unclear D gene. V lost 3 bases and J lost 0, with 9 bases in between. CDR3 length: 15 amino acids. The V gene's germline CDR1 is LNHDA and CDR2 SQIVND (reference sequence). The CDR3 here is CASSIRQSSYNEQFF. As DNA, the CDR3 is TGTGCCAGTAGTATTCGGCAGAGCTCCTACAATGAGCAGTTCTTC.

In its sample, this clone is medium-sized. This sequence joins TRBV7-9 and TRBJ1-1; D ambiguous. Per germline, CDR1 SEHNR and CDR2 FQNEAQ (reference sequence). Deletions cut 6 bases from V and 0 bases from J, with 5 bases between. This CDR3 comprises 12 residues. The CDR3 DNA sequence: TGTGCCAGCAGGGATATGAACACTGAAGCTTTCTTT. It yields the protein CASRDMNTEAFF.

The rearrangement uses TRBV7-6 and TRBJ1-2; 8 nucleotides match TRBD1. Unmatched junction bases numbered 8, after V lost 5 bases and J lost 6 bases. Germline CDR1 reads SGHVS; CDR2 reads FNYEAQ. This CDR3 has 14 residues. The CDR3 DNA reads TGTGCCAGCAGCGCGCAGACAGGGGCTAATGGCTACACCTTC. Its protein is CASSAQTGANGYTF.